This is a list of T cell receptor beta chains from one sample in a study of T cells in Graves' hyperthyroidism and ophthalmopathy. TCRdb re-called the multiplex PCR reads with MiXCR, one entry per CDR3 protein. The table lists 300,000 to 400,000 distinct CDR3 sequences, over 20% of them singletons. The sample was blood. The receptors stem from a woman aged 50 to 60 with Graves' hyperthyroidism. CDR3s leave out the opening cysteine and the closing phenylalanine or tryptophan. A D gene is named only where the DNA matches it firmly. Some rows have no size entry. The others give once, few or many, or a class for an expanded clone.

TRBV2	NA	TRBJ2-2	NA	ASSVTGENTGELF
TRBV14	many	TRBJ2-1	TRBD1	ASSQELGQGDNEQF
TRBV5-1	many	TRBJ1-1	NA	ASTRETGLRNTEAF
TRBV20-1	few	TRBJ1-2	NA	SARHLRYGYT
TRBV19	few	TRBJ2-1	TRBD2	ASSTVLATSNEQF
TRBV20-1	many	TRBJ2-5	NA	SARGTSETQY
TRBV7-3	NA	TRBJ2-1	TRBD1	ASSVGQGARDSYNEQF
TRBV18	few	TRBJ2-5	TRBD2	ASSLAGEIETQY
TRBV6-2/TRBV6-3	many	TRBJ2-1	NA	ASSYSSSYNEQF
TRBV6-6	many	TRBJ2-1	TRBD2	ASSYGGSVNEQF
TRBV7-3	NA	TRBJ2-2	TRBD1	ASSLLAGGFTGELF
TRBV6-1	few	TRBJ2-7	TRBD2	ASSSRSTSGIAYEQY
TRBV11-2	many	TRBJ2-1	NA	ASSFRRQGSMREQF
TRBV4-1	many	TRBJ1-5	NA	ASSQDVGAAQH
TRBV10-3	NA	TRBJ2-1	TRBD2	AISDPFDPGTSGRRAYNEQF
TRBV6-1	NA	TRBJ1-1	TRBD1	ASSAGTGRYTEAF
TRBV2	NA	TRBJ2-5	NA	ASEVGEETQY
TRBV20-1	few	TRBJ2-1	NA	SARDNFINEQF
TRBV18	many	TRBJ1-1	NA	ASSPGRSNTEAF
TRBV7-9	NA	TRBJ2-1	NA	ASRPLLGDMRHNEQF
TRBV5-1	NA	TRBJ2-6	NA	ASSFTVSTGAGANVLT
TRBV6-1	NA	TRBJ1-1	TRBD1	ASSETPGTGGTEAF
TRBV5-1	many	TRBJ1-2	TRBD1	ASSPGQGARHLSYGYT
TRBV5-1	NA	TRBJ1-1	NA	ASSLATGGEKLESTEAF
TRBV15	NA	TRBJ2-5	TRBD2	ATSRPQTSGTQETQY
TRBV6-5	once	TRBJ1-1	NA	ASSNKNLAF
TRBV5-1	NA	TRBJ2-7	NA	ASSLVAGSSYEQY
TRBV5-6	NA	TRBJ2-2	NA	ASSWGLDSGELF
TRBV6-1	many	TRBJ2-7	TRBD2	ASSYSSSGRYEQY
TRBV2	many	TRBJ2-2	NA	ASSLRDGELF
TRBV2	many	TRBJ2-3	NA	ASSETRRADTQY
TRBV5-1	NA	TRBJ2-7	NA	ASSLGAGRWDEQY
TRBV11-2	few	TRBJ2-3	NA	ASTTVKRAPDTQY
TRBV10-3	many	TRBJ1-5	NA	AISESGGISNQPQH
TRBV29-1	many	TRBJ2-6	NA	SVDAGGGSGANVLT